Below, 13 T cell receptor beta chains from the same sample are listed, as sequenced in a study of shared clonotypes between healthy human individuals. Profiled with immunoSEQ multiplex PCR; TCRdb holds only in-frame clones, not every one. The sample has approximately 97,000 clones, 65% to 70% seen once. Sequencing was done on a sample of memory CD8+ T cells sorted from blood. Subset described: CD45RO+ cells pooled with CCR7-negative TemRA cells. The source of these receptors is a man in his thirties or forties in good health.

The V and J genes are TRBV5-1 and TRBJ1-1; TRBD1 might be the D (6 bases). CDR1 is SGHRS and CDR2 is YFSETQ in the germline V gene. The CDR3 extends over 17 amino acids. The ends were cut back, 2 bases at V and 0 bases at J, with 17 bases in the middle. CDR3 in DNA: TGCGCCAGCAGCTTAGTGCAGGGGCCCCCGATGAACACTGAAGCTTTCTTT. Protein sequence: CASSLVQGPPMNTEAFF.

The gene calls are TRBV19 and TRBJ2-7; either TRBD1 or TRBD2 may supply D (5 bases each). This CDR3 is 16 amino acids long. The germline V gene has CDR1 LNHDA and CDR2 SQIVND (reference sequence). V shed 5 bases and J shed 0 bases, with 17 bases lying between them. CDR3 amino acids: CASSGFWGTASYEQYF. The CDR3, as DNA: TGTGCCAGTAGTGGTTTCTGGGGGACGGCCTCCTACGAGCAGTACTTC.

As for this clone: The conserved final phenylalanine or tryptophan is absent from the CDR3, which likely points to a read error. Because the CDR3's place on the DNA is in doubt, the DNA is left out and the CDR3 is given as listed by TCRdb. The V and J genes are TRBV5-8 and TRBJ2-7; the table's D call, TRBD1, was not checked against the DNA. Germline CDR1 reads SGHTS; CDR2 reads YDEGEE. With termini counted, the CDR3 has 12 amino acids. CDR3: CARSPQRGPDRL.

This sequence joins TRBV7-2 and TRBJ1-1; 12 bases are a match to TRBD1. Trimming cost V 5 bases and J 2 bases; bases outside gene matches: 9. CDR3 length: 17 amino acids. The V gene's germline CDR1 is SGHTA and CDR2 FQGNSA. This chain's CDR3 is CASSVRDRGPLNTEAFF. Written as DNA, the CDR3 is TGTGCCAGCAGCGTCCGGGACAGGGGGCCTTTAAACACTGAAGCTTTCTTT. The full variable domain, completed using reference TRBV7-2 and TRBJ1-1, is GAGVSQSPSNKVTEKGKDVELRCDPISGHTALYWYRQSLGQGLEFLIYFQGNSAPDKSGLPSDRFSAERTGGSVSTLTIQRTQQEDSAVYLCASSVRDRGPLNTEAFFGQGTRLTVV.

This chain uses TRBV28 with TRBJ2-5; 12 nucleotides align to TRBD2. The CDR3 totals 15 residues. Germline V lookup: CDR1 MDHEN, CDR2 SYDVKM. J gave up 5 bases and V 3 bases, and 4 bases lay outside the gene matches. The CDR3 nucleotides are TGTGCCAGCAGTTTTTCGACTAGCGGGAGTGAGACCCAGTACTTC. It specifies CASSFSTSGSETQYF. Variable domain in full (rest from reference TRBV28 and TRBJ2-5): DVKVTQSSRYLVKRTGEKVFLECVQDMDHENMFWYRQDPGLGLRLIYFSYDVKMKEKGDIPEGYSVSREKKERFSLILESASTNQTSMYLCASSFSTSGSETQYFGPGTRLLVL.

The chain joins TRBV5-1 to TRBJ2-5; no firm D call. This CDR3 is 17 amino acids long. Germline CDR1 reads SGHRS; CDR2 reads YFSETQ. With 1 base removed from V and 2 bases from J, the gap between germline ends came to 18 bases. The CDR3, as DNA: TGCGCCAGCAGCTTGAGTTTTTCTATAGCCACACAAGAGACCCAGTACTTC. Its protein is CASSLSFSIATQETQYF.

Turning to this clone: The junction does not match germline at one end; this may be a read error. The chain is built from TRBV10-1 and TRBJ2-1; D uncertain. This CDR3 comprises 12 residues. Germline V gene data show CDR1 as WNHNN and CDR2 as SYGVQD (reference sequence). The CDR3 nucleotides are TGCGCCAGCGGTGACCCTTTCAATGAGCAGTTCTTC. It is translated as CASGDPFNEQFF.

This clone turned up a few times. The chain couples TRBV27 to TRBJ2-1; TRBD2 agrees at 8 bases. Germline V lookup: CDR1 MNHEY, CDR2 SMNVEV (reference sequence). The CDR3 consists of 17 residues. The V and J ends lost 1 base and 0 bases, in that order; junction bases with no gene match: 5. The CDR3 reads CASSLFGAGVSYNEQFF. CDR3 DNA: TGTGCCAGCAGTTTATTTGGAGCGGGAGTCTCCTACAATGAGCAGTTCTTC.

The genes are TRBV10-3 and TRBJ2-5; D is possibly TRBD1 (6 bases). V dropped 4 bases and J dropped 4 bases, with 19 bases sitting between them. The CDR3 has 16 amino acids. The V gene's germline CDR1 is ENHRY and CDR2 SYGVKD. CDR3 in DNA: TGTGCCATCAGTGTCACCGGGACATGGTACGGAGAGACCCAGTACTTC. Translation: CAISVTGTWYGETQYF.

This clone was seen a single time. This chain connects TRBV7-9 to TRBJ2-1, with D possibly TRBD2 on 5 matching bases. CDR1 is SEHNR, CDR2 FQNEAQ, per germline (reference sequence). CDR3 length: 15 amino acids. V gave up 5 bases and J gave up 8 bases, with 19 bases separating them. The CDR3 reads CASSPPSTSGDEQFF. Here the CDR3 DNA reads TGTGCCAGCAGCCCCCCTAGCACCTCCGGGGATGAGCAGTTCTTC.

This clone was counted many times. The chain uses TRBV25-1 and TRBJ2-5; D call uncertain. The germline gives CDR1 MGHDK, CDR2 SYGVNS. The CDR3 spans 11 residues. The V end was cut by 5 bases, the J end by 0 bases, with 1 base between. The CDR3 sequence is CASSHQETQYF. In DNA form, the CDR3 reads TGTGCCAGCAGTCACCAAGAGACCCAGTACTTC.

The chain employs TRBV5-4 and TRBJ2-3; no clear D. The CDR3 contains 12 residues. With 0 bases removed from V and 4 bases from J, the gap between germline ends came to 3 bases. Germline CDR1 is SGHNT and CDR2 is YYREEE (reference sequence). CDR3 sequence reads: CASSLDSDTQYF. CDR3 in DNA: TGTGCCAGCAGCTTGGACTCAGATACGCAGTATTTT.

V usage is TRBV28 and J usage is TRBJ1-4; D is possibly TRBD1 (6 bases). V lost 5 bases and J 5 bases, leaving 15 bases between the germline ends. Looked up from germline, CDR1 is MDHEN and CDR2 is SYDVKM. The CDR3 consists of 15 residues. CDR3 residues: CASSPRQDLNEKLFF. As DNA, the CDR3 is TGTGCCAGCAGTCCGCGACAGGACCTCAATGAAAAACTGTTTTTT.